Listed below are T cell receptor beta chains from one sample, sequenced in a study of blood T cell repertoires in COVID-19. TCRdb's table, derived via immunoSEQ multiplex PCR, lists solely in-frame clones and lacks some. The sample carries 90,000 or so clones, around 91% recorded once. Material: peripheral blood. Receptor source: a man between 18 and 29 years old with COVID-19, enrolled during active disease. Each CDR3 is given with its conserved first and last residue. Fields, in order: clone size, D gene, V gene, J gene, CDR3 protein, CDR3 DNA. D genes are given only for firm matches. Size is stated for part of the rows, as once, few or many counts, or as a class when the clone is expanded.

.,.,TRBV28,TRBJ1-1,CASSRGRPFF,TGTGCCAGCAGCAGAGGGCGTCCTTTCTTT
.,.,TRBV3-1/TRBV3-2,TRBJ1-3,CASSLLIRNPGNSGNTIYF,TGTGCCAGCAGCCTCCTCATTAGGAACCCAGGGAACTCTGGAAACACCATATATTTT
.,TRBD1,TRBV15,TRBJ1-1,CATSRGDRGPRNTEAFF,TGTGCCACCAGCAGAGGGGACAGGGGGCCTAGGAACACTGAAGCTTTCTTT
.,TRBD1,TRBV19,TRBJ1-1,CASSTTGWGTEAFF,TGTGCCAGTAGTACGACAGGGTGGGGGACTGAAGCTTTCTTT
.,.,TRBV14,TRBJ2-2,CASSQDPTGYTGELFF,TGTGCCAGCAGCCAAGATCCGACGGGTTACACCGGGGAGCTGTTTTTT
.,TRBD1,TRBV30,TRBJ1-4,CACNQGQSNEKLFF,TGTGCCTGCAACCAGGGACAGTCTAATGAAAAACTGTTTTTT
.,TRBD2,TRBV29-1,TRBJ2-3,CSVVARPPGTSGRADTQYF,TGCAGCGTCGTCGCAAGACCGCCCGGGACTAGCGGGAGGGCAGATACGCAGTATTTT
.,.,TRBV29-1,TRBJ2-7,CSVASGHHYEQYF,TGCAGCGTTGCCTCGGGACACCACTACGAGCAGTACTTC
.,.,TRBV6-2/TRBV6-3,TRBJ2-7,CASSVGASYEQYF,TGTGCCAGCAGCGTGGGGGCCTCCTACGAGCAGTACTTC
.,.,TRBV6-5,TRBJ2-3,CASRAAGDTQYF,TGTGCCAGCAGAGCGGCGGGCGATACGCAGTATTTT
.,.,TRBV2,TRBJ1-6,CASTRGQNYNSPLHF,TGTGCCAGCACACGGGGACAAAACTATAATTCACCCCTCCACTTT
.,.,TRBV25-1,TRBJ2-3,CASSAYSNSGETDTQYF,TGTGCCAGCAGTGCCTACTCCAATAGCGGAGAGACAGATACGCAGTATTTT
.,TRBD1,TRBV15,TRBJ1-2,CATSRGGTGDNYGYTF,TGTGCCACCAGCAGAGGTGGGACAGGGGACAACTATGGCTACACCTTC
.,.,TRBV29-1,TRBJ1-2,CSVEGRAGYTF,TGCAGCGTTGAGGGCAGGGCTGGCTACACCTTC
.,.,TRBV23-1,TRBJ2-1,CAAKLGSAYNEQFF,TGCGCCGCAAAACTAGGGAGCGCCTACAATGAGCAGTTCTTC
.,TRBD2,TRBV25-1,TRBJ2-7,CASSEYGRSSYEQYF,TGTGCCAGCAGTGAATACGGGAGGAGCTCCTACGAGCAGTACTTC
few,.,TRBV6-2/TRBV6-3,TRBJ1-2,CASSWGGNYGYTF,TGTGCCAGCAGTTGGGGGGGGAACTATGGCTACACCTTC
.,TRBD2,TRBV4-3,TRBJ2-2,CASSQEGGDTGELFF,TGCGCCAGCAGCCAGGAGGGAGGGGACACCGGGGAGCTGTTTTTT
once,TRBD2,TRBV27,TRBJ2-7,CASSSRTSLKGYEQYF,TGTGCCAGCAGTTCCCGGACTAGCCTGAAAGGCTACGAGCAGTACTTC
.,.,TRBV14,TRBJ2-2,CASSQTRNTGELFF,TGTGCCAGCAGCCAAACTAGGAACACCGGGGAGCTGTTTTTT
.,TRBD1,TRBV3-1/TRBV3-2,TRBJ2-3,CASSPDRGGPDTQYF,TGTGCCAGCAGCCCGGACAGGGGCGGGCCAGATACGCAGTATTTT
once,.,TRBV28,TRBJ1-2,CASSSTRGAHGYTF,TGTGCCAGCAGCTCAACTCGGGGGGCTCATGGCTACACCTTC
.,.,TRBV28,TRBJ1-5,CASSLPGHGNQPQHF,TGTGCCAGCAGCCTGCCAGGGCACGGTAATCAGCCCCAGCATTTT